This record covers a single T cell receptor beta chain. Here immunoSEQ multiplex PCR was the method, and the copy in TCRdb shows in-frame clones only, minus some. The sample carries over 130,000 clones, over 65% recorded once. These data originate in a study of blood T cell repertoires in COVID-19. V was shortened by 6 bases and J by 8 bases, with 19 bases between the two germline ends. The CDR3 runs 15 residues. Germline V gene data show CDR1 as MNHEY and CDR2 as SVGAGI. This receptor was obtained from a man between 65 and 85 years old with acute or convalescent COVID-19. The chain recombines TRBV6-5 with TRBJ1-4; the D gene is possibly TRBD1 (5 bases). Sequences were obtained from peripheral blood. CDR3 residues: CASSTTGGGKEKLFF. The CDR3 DNA follows: TGTGCCAGCAGCACGACGGGCGGGGGGAAGGAAAAACTGTTTTTT.